This T cell receptor (beta chain) was obtained from a study of blood T cell repertoires in COVID-19. Study-wide context: The cDNA or gDNA used as material had been derived from T cells, B-cell-depleted T cells, or PBMCs.

Individuals aged roughly 18 to 95 years were recruited from some 26 US areas. Membership in each cohort depended on participant-reported clinical history. The CDR3 extends over 16 amino acids. Germline V CDR1 and CDR2: SEHNR, FQNEAQ (reference sequence). The V and J ends lost 8 bases and 2 bases, in that order; junction bases with no gene match: 11. In the original analysis: Counts of nucleated cells, estimated from reference gene primer amplification, were obtained. TCRdb's table, derived via immunoSEQ multiplex PCR, lists solely in-frame clones and lacks some. Clonal size and the V and J genes are those of that table, whereas D and trimming came from the DNA. The sample holds approximately 280,000 clones; around 80% are singletons and the top ten take 5%.

The V call is TRBV7-9, the J call TRBJ2-2, with 7 bases lining up with TRBD2. The sequencing input was PBMCs or T cells enriched from blood (not recorded which). The TCR comes from a man aged 35 to 55 who had been exposed to COVID-19. CDR3 DNA: TGTGCCAGCGTGCTCCGCGGGAGAGAAAACACCGGGGAGCTGTTTTTT. Translation: CASVLRGRENTGELFF.